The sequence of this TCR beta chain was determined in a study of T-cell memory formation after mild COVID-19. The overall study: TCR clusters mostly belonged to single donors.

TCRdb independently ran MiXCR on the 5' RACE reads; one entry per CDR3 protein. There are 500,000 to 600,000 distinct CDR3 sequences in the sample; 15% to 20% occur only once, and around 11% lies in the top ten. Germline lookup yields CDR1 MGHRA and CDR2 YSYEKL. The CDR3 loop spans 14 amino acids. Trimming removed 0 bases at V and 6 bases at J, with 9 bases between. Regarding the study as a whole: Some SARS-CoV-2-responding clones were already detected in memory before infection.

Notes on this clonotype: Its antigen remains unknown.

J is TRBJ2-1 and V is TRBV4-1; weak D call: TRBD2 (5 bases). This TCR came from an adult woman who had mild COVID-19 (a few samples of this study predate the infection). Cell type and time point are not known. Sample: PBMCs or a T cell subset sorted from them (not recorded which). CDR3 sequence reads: CASSQDPAGNEQFF. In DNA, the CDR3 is TGCGCCAGCAGCCAAGATCCGGCGGGCAATGAGCAGTTCTTC.